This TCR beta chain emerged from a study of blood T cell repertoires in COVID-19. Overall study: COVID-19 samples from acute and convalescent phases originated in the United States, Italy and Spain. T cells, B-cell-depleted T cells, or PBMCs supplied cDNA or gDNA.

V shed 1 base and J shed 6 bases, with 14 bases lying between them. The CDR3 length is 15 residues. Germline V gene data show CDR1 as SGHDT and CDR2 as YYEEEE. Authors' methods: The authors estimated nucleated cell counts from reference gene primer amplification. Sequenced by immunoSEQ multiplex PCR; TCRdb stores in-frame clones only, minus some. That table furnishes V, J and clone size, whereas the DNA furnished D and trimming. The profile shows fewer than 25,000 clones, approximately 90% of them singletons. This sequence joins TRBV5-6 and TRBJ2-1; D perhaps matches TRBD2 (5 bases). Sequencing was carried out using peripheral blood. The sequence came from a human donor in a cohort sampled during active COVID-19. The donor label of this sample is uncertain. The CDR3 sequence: CASSLRRAFSNEQFF. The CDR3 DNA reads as TGTGCCAGCAGCTTGAGGCGGGCTTTTAGCAATGAGCAGTTCTTC.